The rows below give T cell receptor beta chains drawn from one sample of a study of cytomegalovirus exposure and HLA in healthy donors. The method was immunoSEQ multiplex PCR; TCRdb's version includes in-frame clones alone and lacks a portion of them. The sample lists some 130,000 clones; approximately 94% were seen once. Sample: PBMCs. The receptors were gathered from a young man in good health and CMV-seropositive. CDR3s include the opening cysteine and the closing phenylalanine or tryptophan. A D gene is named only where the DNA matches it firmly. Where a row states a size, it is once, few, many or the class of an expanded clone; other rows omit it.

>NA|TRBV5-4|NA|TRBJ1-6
CASSLDRYSPLHF
TGTGCCAGCAGCTTGGACAGGTATTCACCCCTCCACTTT
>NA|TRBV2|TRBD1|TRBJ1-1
CASSSQGASTEAFF
TGTGCCAGCAGTTCACAGGGGGCGAGCACTGAAGCTTTCTTT
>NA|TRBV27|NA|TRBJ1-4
CASSSLLGVEKLFF
TGTGCCAGCAGCTCCCTCTTAGGGGTTGAAAAACTGTTTTTT
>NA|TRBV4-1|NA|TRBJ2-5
CASSQASETQYF
TGCGCCAGCAGCCAAGCGTCGGAGACCCAGTACTTC
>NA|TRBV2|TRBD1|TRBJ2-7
CASSLTGGAGEQYF
TGTGCCAGCAGCCTGACAGGGGGCGCGGGCGAGCAGTACTTC
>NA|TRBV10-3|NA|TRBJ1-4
CAISESEGYEKLFF
TGTGCCATCAGTGAGTCGGAGGGGTACGAAAAACTGTTTTTT
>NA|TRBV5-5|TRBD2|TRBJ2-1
CASSLAWAGGDNEQFF
TGTGCCAGCAGCTTGGCGTGGGCGGGAGGGGACAATGAGCAGTTCTTC
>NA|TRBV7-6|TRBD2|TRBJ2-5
CASSLWRGAQYF
TGTGCCAGCAGCTTATGGCGGGGGGCCCAGTACTTC
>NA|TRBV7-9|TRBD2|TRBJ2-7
CASSLEGLAGVYEQYF
TGTGCCAGCAGCTTAGAGGGACTAGCGGGCGTCTACGAGCAGTACTTC
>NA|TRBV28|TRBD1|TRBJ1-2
CASSFKGARGYTF
TGTGCCAGCAGTTTTAAGGGGGCGCGTGGCTACACCTTC
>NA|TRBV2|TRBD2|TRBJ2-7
CASALSAGSNEQYF
TGTGCCAGCGCCCTTTCAGCGGGATCCAACGAGCAGTACTTC
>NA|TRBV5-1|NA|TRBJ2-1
CASSLEDNYNEQFF
TGCGCCAGCAGCTTGGAGGACAACTACAATGAGCAGTTCTTC
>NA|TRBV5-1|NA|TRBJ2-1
CASSRTSGGGYYNEQFF
TGCGCCAGCAGCCGCACCTCTGGCGGGGGCTACTACAATGAGCAGTTCTTC
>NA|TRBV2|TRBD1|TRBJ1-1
CASTREWDRVPEAFF
TGTGCCAGCACCAGGGAGTGGGACAGGGTCCCTGAAGCTTTCTTT
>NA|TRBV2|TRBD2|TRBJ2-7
CASGLADTYEQYF
TGTGCCAGTGGACTAGCGGATACCTACGAGCAGTACTTC
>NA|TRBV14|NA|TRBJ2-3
CASSQKTGPRRTDTQYF
TGTGCCAGCAGCCAAAAGACAGGCCCTCGAAGGACAGATACGCAGTATTTT
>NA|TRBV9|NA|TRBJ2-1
CASSFGPSPYNEQFF
TGTGCCAGCAGCTTTGGACCTAGCCCCTACAATGAGCAGTTCTTC
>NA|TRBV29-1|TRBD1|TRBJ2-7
CSVLTGAPYEQYF
TGCAGCGTATTAACAGGGGCCCCCTACGAGCAGTACTTC
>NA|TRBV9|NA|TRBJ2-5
CASSVGTAFQETQYF
TGTGCCAGCAGCGTAGGGACAGCCTTCCAAGAGACCCAGTACTTC
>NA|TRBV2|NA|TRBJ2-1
CASRERTYNEQFF
TGTGCCAGCAGAGAGCGGACCTACAATGAGCAGTTCTTC
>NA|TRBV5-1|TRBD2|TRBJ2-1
CASSYLAGEANEQFF
TGCGCCAGCAGCTATCTAGCGGGAGAGGCAAATGAGCAGTTCTTC
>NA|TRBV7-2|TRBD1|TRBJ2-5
CASSPGTGPEMAETQYF
TGTGCCAGCAGCCCCGGGACAGGGCCCGAAATGGCGGAGACCCAGTACTTC
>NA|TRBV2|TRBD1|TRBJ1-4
CASSVYVGQTRNEKLFF
TGTGCCAGCAGTGTATATGTGGGACAGACCCGTAATGAAAAACTGTTTTTT
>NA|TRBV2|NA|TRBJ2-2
CASSGDFNTGELFF
TGTGCCAGCAGTGGGGACTTTAACACCGGGGAGCTGTTTTTT
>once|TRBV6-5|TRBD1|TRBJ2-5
CASSDSRGRGETQYF
TGTGCCAGCAGTGACTCCAGGGGGCGAGGAGAGACCCAGTACTTC
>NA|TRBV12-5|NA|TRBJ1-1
CASGLVGSEAFF
TGTGCTAGTGGTTTGGTAGGGAGTGAAGCTTTCTTT
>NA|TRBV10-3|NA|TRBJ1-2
CAIRKKQDTNYGYTF
TGTGCCATCAGGAAGAAACAGGATACCAACTATGGCTACACCTTC
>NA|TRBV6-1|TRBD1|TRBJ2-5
CASSLPGTGGKTQYF
TGTGCCAGCAGCCTCCCCGGGACAGGGGGAAAGACCCAGTACTTC
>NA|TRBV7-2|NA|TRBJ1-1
CASSLAQGRAFF
TGTGCCAGCAGCTTAGCCCAGGGTAGGGCTTTCTTT
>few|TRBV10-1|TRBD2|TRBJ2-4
CASSESPSGDIQYF
TGCGCCAGCAGTGAGTCTCCCAGCGGGGACATTCAGTACTTC
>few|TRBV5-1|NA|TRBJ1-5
CASSQDSRDQPQHF
TGCGCCAGCAGCCAGGACAGCCGAGATCAGCCCCAGCATTTT
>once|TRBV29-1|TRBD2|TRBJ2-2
CSVVVLAGGTGELFF
TGCAGCGTTGTAGTGCTAGCGGGAGGGACCGGGGAGCTGTTTTTT